Detailed here is one T cell receptor (beta chain). The data were obtained in a study of blood T cell repertoires in COVID-19. Original analysis: Amplifying reference gene primers gave estimates of nucleated cell counts. Sequencing used immunoSEQ multiplex PCR; TCRdb keeps in-frame clones, though not all of them. That table supplies the V and J calls and clone size; D and trimming were determined from the DNA. The sample contains approximately 120,000 clones, 84% of which appear only once. The CDR3 loop spans 15 amino acids. Trimming pared 1 base from V and 5 bases from J, leaving 14 bases between. CDR1 and CDR2 from the germline V gene are SGHTA and FQGNSA.

The chain employs TRBV7-2 and TRBJ2-5, with D perhaps matching TRBD1 (6 bases). The sequencing input was peripheral blood. This receptor was identified in a human donor in a cohort sampled during active COVID-19. CDR3 sequence (DNA): TGTGCCAGCAGCTTAGGGGGGCTGGTCGGGGAGACCCAGTACTTC. It translates to CASSLGGLVGETQYF.